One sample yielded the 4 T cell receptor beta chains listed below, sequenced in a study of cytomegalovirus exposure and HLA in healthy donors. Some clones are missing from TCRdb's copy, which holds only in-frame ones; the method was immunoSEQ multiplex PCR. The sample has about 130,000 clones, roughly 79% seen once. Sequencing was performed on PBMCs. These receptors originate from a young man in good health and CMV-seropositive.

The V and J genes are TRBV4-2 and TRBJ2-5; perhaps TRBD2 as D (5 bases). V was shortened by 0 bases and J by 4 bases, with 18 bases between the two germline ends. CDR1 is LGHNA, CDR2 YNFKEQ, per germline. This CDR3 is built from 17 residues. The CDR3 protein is CASSQEITDLWGETQYF. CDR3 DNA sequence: TGTGCCAGCAGCCAAGAGATTACGGACTTATGGGGAGAGACCCAGTACTTC.

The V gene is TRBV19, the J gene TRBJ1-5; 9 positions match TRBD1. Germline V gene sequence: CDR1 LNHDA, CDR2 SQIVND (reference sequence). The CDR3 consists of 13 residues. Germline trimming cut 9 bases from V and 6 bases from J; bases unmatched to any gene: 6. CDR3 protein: CASRDRETQPQHF. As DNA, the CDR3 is TGTGCCAGCCGGGACAGGGAGACTCAGCCCCAGCATTTT.

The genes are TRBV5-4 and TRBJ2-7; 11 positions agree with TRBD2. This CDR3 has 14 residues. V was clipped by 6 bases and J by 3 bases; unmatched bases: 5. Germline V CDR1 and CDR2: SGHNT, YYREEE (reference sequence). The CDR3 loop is CASTLAGGNYEQYF. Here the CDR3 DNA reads TGTGCCAGCACCTTAGCGGGGGGGAACTACGAGCAGTACTTC.

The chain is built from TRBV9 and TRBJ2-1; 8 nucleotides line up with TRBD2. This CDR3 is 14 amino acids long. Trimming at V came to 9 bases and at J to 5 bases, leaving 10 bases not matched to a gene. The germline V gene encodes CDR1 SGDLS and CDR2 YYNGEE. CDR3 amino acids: CATNRGGQDNEQFF. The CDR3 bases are TGTGCCACCAACCGGGGGGGCCAAGACAATGAGCAGTTCTTC.